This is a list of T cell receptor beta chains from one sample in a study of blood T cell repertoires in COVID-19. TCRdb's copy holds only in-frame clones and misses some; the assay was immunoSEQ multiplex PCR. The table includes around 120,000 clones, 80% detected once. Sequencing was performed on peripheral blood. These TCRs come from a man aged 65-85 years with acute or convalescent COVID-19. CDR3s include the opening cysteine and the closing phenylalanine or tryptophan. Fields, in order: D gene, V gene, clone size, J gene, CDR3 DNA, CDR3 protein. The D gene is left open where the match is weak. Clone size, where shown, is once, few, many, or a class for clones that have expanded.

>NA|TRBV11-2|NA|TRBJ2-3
TGTGCCAGCAGCTTAGGGGGGACTAGCACAGATACGCAGTATTTT
CASSLGGTSTDTQYF
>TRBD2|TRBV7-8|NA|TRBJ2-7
TGTGCCAGCAGCTTTAGGCGGGGGAATGGAACTTACGAGCAGTACTTC
CASSFRRGNGTYEQYF
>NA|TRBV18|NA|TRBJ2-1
TGTGCCAGCTCACCAGGAGTGTACAATGAGCAGTTCTTC
CASSPGVYNEQFF
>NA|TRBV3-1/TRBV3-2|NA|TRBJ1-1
TGTGCCAGCAGCTTCTGGGCGTCTGAAGCTTTCTTT
CASSFWASEAFF
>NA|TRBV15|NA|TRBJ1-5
TGTGCCACCAGCAGAGACCTTAGTCAGCCCCAGCATTTT
CATSRDLSQPQHF
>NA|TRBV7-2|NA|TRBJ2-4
TGTGCCAGCAGCTCGAGCTTACAGGGCAGGCAGTACTTC
CASSSSLQGRQYF
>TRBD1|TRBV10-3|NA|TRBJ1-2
TGTGCCATCAAGGGGACAGGGGACTTCTATGGCTACACCTTC
CAIKGTGDFYGYTF
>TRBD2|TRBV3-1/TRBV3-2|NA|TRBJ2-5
TGTGCCAGCAGCCAAGATTTTGAAACTAGCGGGGCGGTGGGGACCCAGTACTTC
CASSQDFETSGAVGTQYF
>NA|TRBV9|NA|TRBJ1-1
TGTGCCAGCAGCGTTGGGGCAGGGCGCTCTGAAGCTTTCTTT
CASSVGAGRSEAFF
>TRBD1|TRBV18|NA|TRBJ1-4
TGTGCCAGCCGACAGGGTAGTAATGAAAAACTGTTTTTT
CASRQGSNEKLFF
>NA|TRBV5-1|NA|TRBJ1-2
TGCGCCAGCAGCGTCGGGAACAACGGGGGCTATGGCTACACCTTC
CASSVGNNGGYGYTF
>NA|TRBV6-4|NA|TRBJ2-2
TGTGCCAGCAGTGACACAGGCACGAACACCGGGGAGCTGTTTTTT
CASSDTGTNTGELFF
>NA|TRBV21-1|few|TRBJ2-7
TGTGCCAGCAGCAAAGATGGAAGGGGTTCGTACGAGCAGTACTTC
CASSKDGRGSYEQYF
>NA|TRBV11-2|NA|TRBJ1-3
TGTGCCAGCAGCTTAGGGGTGGCTACGGGTAACACCATATATTTT
CASSLGVATGNTIYF
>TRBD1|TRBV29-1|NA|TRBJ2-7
TGCAGCGTTGCGAGGGACAGGACCTCCTACGAGCAGTACTTC
CSVARDRTSYEQYF
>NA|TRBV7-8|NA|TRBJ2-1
TGTGCCAGCAGCTCGTATACCTACAATGAGCAGTTCTTC
CASSSYTYNEQFF
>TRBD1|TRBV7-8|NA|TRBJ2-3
TGTGCTACCGACAGGGGCACAGATACGCAGTATTTT
CATDRGTDTQYF
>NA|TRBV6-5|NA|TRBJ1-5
TGTGCCAGCAGGGCGGACTATAGCAATCAGCCCCAGCATTTT
CASRADYSNQPQHF
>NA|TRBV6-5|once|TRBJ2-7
TGTGCCAGCTGGCGGGACGGGATGTCCTACGAGCAGTACTTC
CASWRDGMSYEQYF
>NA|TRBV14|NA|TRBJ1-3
TGTGCCAGCAGCCAAGGGACAACGGCCTCTGGAAACACCATATATTTT
CASSQGTTASGNTIYF
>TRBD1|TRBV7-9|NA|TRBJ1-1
TGTGCCAGCAGCTTAGCGAAGGGGGCGAACACTGAAGCTTTCTTT
CASSLAKGANTEAFF
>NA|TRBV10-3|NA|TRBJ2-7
TGTGCCATCACCCCGGGGTGGACCTACGAGCAGTACTTC
CAITPGWTYEQYF
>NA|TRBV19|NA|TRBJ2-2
TGTGCCAGTAGTATCACGAACACCGGGGAGCTGTTTTTT
CASSITNTGELFF
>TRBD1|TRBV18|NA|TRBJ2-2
TGTGCCAGCTCACGGATACAGGGACAGGGGCTCGGGGAGCTGTTTTTT
CASSRIQGQGLGELFF
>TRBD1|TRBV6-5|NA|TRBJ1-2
TGTGCCAGCAGTCGACAGGGATATGGCTACACCTTC
CASSRQGYGYTF
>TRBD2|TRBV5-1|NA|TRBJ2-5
TGCGCCAGCAGCGCTGGCGGGGGAGAGTGGGAGACCCAGTACTTC
CASSAGGGEWETQYF
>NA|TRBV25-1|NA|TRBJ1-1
TGTGCCAGCAGTGGGGGGGACGCGAACACTGAAGCTTTCTTT
CASSGGDANTEAFF
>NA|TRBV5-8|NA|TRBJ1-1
TGTGCCAGCAGTCGGGACTTGAACACTGAAGCTTTCTTT
CASSRDLNTEAFF
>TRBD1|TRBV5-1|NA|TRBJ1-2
TGCGCCAGCAGCTGGGACAGGGGTTATGGCTACACCTTC
CASSWDRGYGYTF
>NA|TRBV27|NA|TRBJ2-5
TGTGCCAGCAGTTTTGTCAGGGCTGAGACCCAGTACTTC
CASSFVRAETQYF
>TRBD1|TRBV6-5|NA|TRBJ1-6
TGTGCCAGCAGTTACCGCGGACAGGGAGGTTCACCCCTCCACTTT
CASSYRGQGGSPLHF
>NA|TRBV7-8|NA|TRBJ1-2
TGTGCCAGCCCTCCGAAGAGGGGAGGTGGCTACACCTTC
CASPPKRGGGYTF
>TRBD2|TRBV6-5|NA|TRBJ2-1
TGTGCCAGCAGTTACGATCCGGGGGGGATTAATGAGCAGTTCTTC
CASSYDPGGINEQFF
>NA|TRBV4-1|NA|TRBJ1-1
TGCGCCAGCAGCCCAGGTGGGGGCTTTGCGGCTTTCTTT
CASSPGGGFAAFF
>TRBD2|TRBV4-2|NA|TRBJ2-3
TGTGCCAGCAGCCACGCATATACTAGCGGGCGATACACAGATACGCAGTATTTT
CASSHAYTSGRYTDTQYF
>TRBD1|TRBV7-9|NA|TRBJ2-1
TGTGCCAGCAGCTTAGCTAGGGACAGGGCGAATGAGCAGTTCTTC
CASSLARDRANEQFF
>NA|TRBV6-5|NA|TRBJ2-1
TGTGCCAGCAATTCCCAGGGGTCCAGTTACAATGAGCAGTTCTTC
CASNSQGSSYNEQFF
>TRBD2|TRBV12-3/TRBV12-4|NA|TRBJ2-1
TGTGCCAGCAGTTACTTCTCGGGGGGGGGAACGTTCTTC
CASSYFSGGGTFF
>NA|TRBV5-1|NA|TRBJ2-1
TGCGCCAGCAAGCTAGGGAGCTACAATGAGCAGTTCTTC
CASKLGSYNEQFF
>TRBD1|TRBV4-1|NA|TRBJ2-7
TGCGCCAGCAGCCAAGCCTCACGAGGGACAGGCTACGAGCAGTACTTC
CASSQASRGTGYEQYF
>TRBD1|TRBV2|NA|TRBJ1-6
TGTGCCAGCAGTGACCCGGACAGGGGGCAATCACCCCTCCACTTT
CASSDPDRGQSPLHF
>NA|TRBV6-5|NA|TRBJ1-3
TGTGCCAGCAGTTACTCGACAGTCTCCTCTGGAAACACCATATATTTT
CASSYSTVSSGNTIYF
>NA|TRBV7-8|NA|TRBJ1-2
TGTGCCAGCAGCTCACAGGACCTCTCCTACTATGGCTACACCTTC
CASSSQDLSYYGYTF
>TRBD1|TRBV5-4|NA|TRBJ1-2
TGTGCCAGCAGCGGGGGACAGCCTAACTATGGCTACACCTTC
CASSGGQPNYGYTF
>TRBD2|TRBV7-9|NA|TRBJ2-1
TGTGCCAGCAGCCCCTCCGCTGGAAGCGGGGACAATGAGCAGTTCTTC
CASSPSAGSGDNEQFF
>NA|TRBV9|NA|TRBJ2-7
TGTGCCAGCAGCGTAGGGTCATCGGGGGAGCAGTACTTC
CASSVGSSGEQYF
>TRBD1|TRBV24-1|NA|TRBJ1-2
TGTGCCACCAGCCCACAGGGGGAGAACTATGGCTACACCTTC
CATSPQGENYGYTF
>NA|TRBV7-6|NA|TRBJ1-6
TGTGCCAGCAGCTTAGGGGGCCCCTATAATTCACCCCTCCACTTT
CASSLGGPYNSPLHF
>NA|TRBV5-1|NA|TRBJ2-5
TGCGCCAGCAGCTGGGGGGGGCAACGAGAGACCCAGTACTTC
CASSWGGQRETQYF
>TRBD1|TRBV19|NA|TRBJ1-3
TGTGCCAGTAGTATCGAGGGGGCAGCTGGAAACACCATATATTTT
CASSIEGAAGNTIYF
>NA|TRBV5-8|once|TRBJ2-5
TGTGCCAGCAGCGGGATTGGGAGACAAGAGACCCAGTACTTC
CASSGIGRQETQYF
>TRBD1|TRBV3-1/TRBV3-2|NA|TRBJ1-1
TGTGCCAGCAGCCCCTACCAGGGGGCGGGGGTCGGACTGACTGAAGCTTTCTTT
CASSPYQGAGVGLTEAFF
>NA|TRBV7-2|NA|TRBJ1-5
TGTGCCAGCAGCATTAGCACAGGAGATAGCAATCAGCCCCAGCATTTT
CASSISTGDSNQPQHF
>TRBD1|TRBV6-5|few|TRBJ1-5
TGTGCCAGCAGGTATCAGGGGGTCAGTCAGCCCCAGCATTTT
CASRYQGVSQPQHF